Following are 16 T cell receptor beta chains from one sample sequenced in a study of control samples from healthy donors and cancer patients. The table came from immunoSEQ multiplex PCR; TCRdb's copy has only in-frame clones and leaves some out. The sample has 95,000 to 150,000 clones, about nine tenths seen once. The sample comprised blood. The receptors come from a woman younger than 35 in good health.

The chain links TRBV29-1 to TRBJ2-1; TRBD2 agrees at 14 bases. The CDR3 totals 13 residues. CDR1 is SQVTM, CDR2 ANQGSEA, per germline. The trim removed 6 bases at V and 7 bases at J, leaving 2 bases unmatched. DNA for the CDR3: TGCAGCGTACGGACTAGCGGGAGGAATGAGCAGTTCTTC. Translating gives CSVRTSGRNEQFF.

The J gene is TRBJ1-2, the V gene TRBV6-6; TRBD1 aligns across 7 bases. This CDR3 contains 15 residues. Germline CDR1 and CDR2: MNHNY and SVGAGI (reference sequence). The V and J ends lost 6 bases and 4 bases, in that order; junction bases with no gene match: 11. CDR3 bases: TGTGCCAGCAGCGAGGGACAGTTGCGGAGCTATGGCTACACCTTC. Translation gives CASSEGQLRSYGYTF.

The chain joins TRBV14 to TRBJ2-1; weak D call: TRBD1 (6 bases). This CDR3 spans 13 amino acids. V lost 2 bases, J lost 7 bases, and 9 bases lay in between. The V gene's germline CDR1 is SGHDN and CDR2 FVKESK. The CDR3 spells CASSQPGANEQFF. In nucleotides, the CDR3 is TGTGCCAGCAGCCAACCAGGGGCAAATGAGCAGTTCTTC. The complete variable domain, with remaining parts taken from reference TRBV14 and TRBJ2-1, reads EAGVTQFPSHSVIEKGQTVTLRCDPISGHDNLYWYRRVMGKEIKFLLHFVKESKQDESGMPNNRFLAERTGGTYSTLKVQPAELEDSGVYFCASSQPGANEQFFGPGTRLTVL.

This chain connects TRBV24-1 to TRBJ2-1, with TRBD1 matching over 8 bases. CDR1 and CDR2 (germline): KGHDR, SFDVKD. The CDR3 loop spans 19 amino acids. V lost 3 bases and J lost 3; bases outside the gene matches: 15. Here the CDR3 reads CATSDAAPRTGSHYNEQFF. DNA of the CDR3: TGTGCCACCAGTGATGCCGCCCCCCGGACAGGGTCACACTACAATGAGCAGTTCTTC.

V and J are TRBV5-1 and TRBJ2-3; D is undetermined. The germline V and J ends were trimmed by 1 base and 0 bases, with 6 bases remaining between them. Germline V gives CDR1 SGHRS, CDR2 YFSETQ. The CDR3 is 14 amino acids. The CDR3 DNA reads TGCGCCAGCAGCTTGCCAGAGAGCACAGATACGCAGTATTTT. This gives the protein CASSLPESTDTQYF.

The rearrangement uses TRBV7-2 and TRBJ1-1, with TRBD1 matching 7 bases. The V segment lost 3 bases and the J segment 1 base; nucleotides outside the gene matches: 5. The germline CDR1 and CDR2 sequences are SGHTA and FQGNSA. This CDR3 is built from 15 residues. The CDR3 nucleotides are TGTGCCAGCAGCTTCACAGGGGTACCGAACACTGAAGCTTTCTTT. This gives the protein CASSFTGVPNTEAFF.

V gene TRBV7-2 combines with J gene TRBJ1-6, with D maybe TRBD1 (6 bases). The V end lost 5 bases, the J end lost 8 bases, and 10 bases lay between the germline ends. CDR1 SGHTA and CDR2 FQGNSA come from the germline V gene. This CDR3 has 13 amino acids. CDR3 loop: CASSPWTDSPLHF. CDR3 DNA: TGTGCCAGCAGCCCCTGGACAGATTCACCCCTCCACTTT.

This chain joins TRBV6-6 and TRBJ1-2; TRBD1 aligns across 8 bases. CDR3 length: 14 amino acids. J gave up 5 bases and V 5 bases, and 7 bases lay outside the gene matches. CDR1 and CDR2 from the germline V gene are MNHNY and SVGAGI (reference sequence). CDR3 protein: CASSRTGFDYGYTF. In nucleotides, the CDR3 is TGTGCCAGCAGTCGGACAGGGTTCGATTATGGCTACACCTTC.

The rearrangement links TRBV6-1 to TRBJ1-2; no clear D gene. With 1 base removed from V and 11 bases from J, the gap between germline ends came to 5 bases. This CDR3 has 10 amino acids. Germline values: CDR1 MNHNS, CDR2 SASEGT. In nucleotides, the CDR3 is TGTGCCAGCAGTGAAGGGACTTACACCTTC. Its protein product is CASSEGTYTF.

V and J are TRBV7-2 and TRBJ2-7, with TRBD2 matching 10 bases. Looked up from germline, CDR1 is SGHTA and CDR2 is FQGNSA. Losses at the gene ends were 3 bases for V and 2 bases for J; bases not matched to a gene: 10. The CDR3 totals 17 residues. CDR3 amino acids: CASSLAASGRGAYEQYF. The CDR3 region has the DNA TGTGCCAGCAGCTTGGCGGCTAGCGGGAGAGGGGCCTACGAGCAGTACTTC.

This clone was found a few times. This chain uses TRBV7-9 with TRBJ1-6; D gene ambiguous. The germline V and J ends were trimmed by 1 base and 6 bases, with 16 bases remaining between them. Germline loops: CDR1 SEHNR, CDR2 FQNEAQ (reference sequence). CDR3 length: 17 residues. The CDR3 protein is CASSLGGVRPGNSPLHF. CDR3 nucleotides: TGTGCCAGCAGCTTAGGAGGAGTCCGCCCGGGTAATTCACCCCTCCACTTT.

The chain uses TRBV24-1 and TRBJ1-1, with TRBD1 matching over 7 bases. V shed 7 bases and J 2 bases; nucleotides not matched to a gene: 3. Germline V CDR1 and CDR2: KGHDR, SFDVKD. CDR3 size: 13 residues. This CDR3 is CATRRQGNTEAFF. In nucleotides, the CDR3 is TGTGCCACCAGGCGACAGGGCAACACTGAAGCTTTCTTT.

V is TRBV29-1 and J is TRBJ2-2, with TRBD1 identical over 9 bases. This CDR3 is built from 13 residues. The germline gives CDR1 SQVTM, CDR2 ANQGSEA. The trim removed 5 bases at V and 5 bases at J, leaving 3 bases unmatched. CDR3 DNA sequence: TGCAGCGTTTCCGGGACAGGGACCGGGGAGCTGTTTTTT. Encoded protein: CSVSGTGTGELFF.

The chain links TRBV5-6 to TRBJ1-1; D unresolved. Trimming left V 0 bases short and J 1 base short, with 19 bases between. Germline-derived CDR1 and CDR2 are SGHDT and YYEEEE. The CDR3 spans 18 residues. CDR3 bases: TGTGCCAGCAGCTTGGGGTACCTCGGCGGCGGCGGGAACACTGAAGCTTTCTTT. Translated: CASSLGYLGGGGNTEAFF.

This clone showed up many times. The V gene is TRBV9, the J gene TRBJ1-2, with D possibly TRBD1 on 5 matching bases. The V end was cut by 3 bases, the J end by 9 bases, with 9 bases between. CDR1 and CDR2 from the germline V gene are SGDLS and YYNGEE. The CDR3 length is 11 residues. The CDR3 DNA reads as TGTGCCAGCAGCGGGCAGGGTAGCTACACCTTC. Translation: CASSGQGSYTF. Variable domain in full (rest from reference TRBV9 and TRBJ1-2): DSGVTQTPKHLITATGQRVTLRCSPRSGDLSVYWYQQSLDQGLQFLIQYYNGEERAKGNILERFSAQQFPDLHSELNLSSLELGDSALYFCASSGQGSYTFGSGTRLTVV.

Here the CDR3 reads CASSWSSGSSYEQYF. CDR3 nucleotide sequence: TGCGCCAGCAGCTGGTCTAGCGGATCCTCCTACGAGCAGTACTTC. V gene TRBV5-1 combines with J gene TRBJ2-7; 7 bases fit TRBD2. The germline gives CDR1 SGHRS, CDR2 YFSETQ. The CDR3 is 15 amino acids. V lost 3 bases and J lost 0; bases outside the gene matches: 6.